The 26 T cell receptor beta chains presented below share a single source sample, sequenced in a study of blood T cell repertoires in COVID-19. Measured with immunoSEQ multiplex PCR; TCRdb has only the in-frame clones, and not every one. The data show about 150,000 clones, around 80% seen once. Input material: PBMCs or T cells enriched from blood (not recorded which). The source of these receptors is a woman in her seventies in a cohort exposed to, infected with or recovered from COVID-19 (not recorded which).

The gene calls are TRBV10-3 and TRBJ2-1; D perhaps matches TRBD2 (5 bases). Germline V gene lookup returns CDR1 ENHRY and CDR2 SYGVKD. This CDR3 is built from 12 residues. Trimming left V 6 bases short and J 4 bases short, with 7 bases between. CDR3 sequence reads: CAISTSYNEQFF. CDR3 nucleotide sequence: TGTGCCATCAGCACTAGTTACAATGAGCAGTTCTTC.

The chain carries TRBV28 and TRBJ2-1; 7 nucleotides match TRBD2. CDR1 and CDR2 from the germline V gene are MDHEN and SYDVKM. V shed 11 bases, J shed 5 bases, and the junction held 9 bases outside the gene matches. This CDR3 comprises 13 residues. The CDR3 is CAGTKAGNNEQFF. CDR3 nucleotides: TGTGCCGGGACTAAAGCGGGAAACAATGAGCAGTTCTTC.

The chain is built from TRBV2 and TRBJ2-1; possible D gene TRBD2, 5 bases. V was cut by 3 bases and J by 8 bases, with 20 bases left in between. The germline V gene has CDR1 SNHLY and CDR2 FYNNEI. CDR3 length: 16 amino acids. In DNA form, the CDR3 reads TGTGCCAGCAGTGATAGGCCGGCGGGTCCCGGGGATGAGCAGTTCTTC. This encodes CASSDRPAGPGDEQFF. Full variable domain (missing parts from reference TRBV2 and TRBJ2-1): EPEVTQTPSHQVTQMGQEVILRCVPISNHLYFYWYRQILGQKVEFLVSFYNNEISEKSEIFDDQFSVERPDGSNFTLKIRSTKLEDSAMYFCASSDRPAGPGDEQFFGPGTRLTVL.

The chain combines TRBV19 with TRBJ1-3, with a tentative D call TRBD1 (6 bases). V gave up 4 bases and J gave up 4 bases, with 11 bases separating them. The CDR3 totals 14 residues. Per germline, CDR1 LNHDA and CDR2 SQIVND (reference sequence). CDR3 residues: CASSTWTVGNTIYF. CDR3 sequence (DNA): TGTGCCAGTAGTACATGGACAGTCGGAAACACCATATATTTT.

A single count supports this clone. The rearrangement joins TRBV28 to TRBJ1-4, with 7 positions matching TRBD1. Germline CDR1 is MDHEN and CDR2 is SYDVKM. The CDR3 consists of 17 residues. Unmatched junction bases numbered 17, after V lost 7 bases and J lost 6 bases. The CDR3 sequence: CASTNSLGTVIDEKLFF. CDR3 bases: TGTGCCAGCACAAACTCTCTCGGGACAGTGATTGATGAAAAACTGTTTTTT.

The chain recombines TRBV7-8 with TRBJ2-5; 8 nucleotides match TRBD2. The germline V gene has CDR1 SGHVS and CDR2 FQNEAQ. Trimming cost V 5 bases and J 5 bases; bases outside gene matches: 13. This CDR3 is 16 amino acids long. This CDR3 reads CASSATGTSKLETQYF. As DNA, the CDR3 is TGTGCCAGCAGCGCAACCGGGACTAGTAAGTTGGAGACCCAGTACTTC.

V gene TRBV28 combines with J gene TRBJ2-7, with unresolved D. The CDR3 runs to 11 residues. Germline V gene lookup returns CDR1 MDHEN and CDR2 SYDVKM. Trimming took off 6 bases at V and 4 bases at J, with 7 bases between the two ends. In DNA form, the CDR3 reads TGTGCCAGCAGATCCCCGTACGAGCAGTACTTC. This sequence encodes CASRSPYEQYF.

This clone was observed a few times. This rearrangement joins TRBV18 to TRBJ2-7; no clear D. This CDR3 comprises 15 residues. Germline V CDR1 and CDR2: KGHSH, LQKENI. Trimming shortened V by 2 bases and J by 2 bases, and 13 bases separated the two germline ends. DNA of the CDR3: TGTGCCAGCTCACCAGAACTTCTCAAGACCTACGAGCAGTACTTC. The encoded protein is CASSPELLKTYEQYF. The full variable domain, with the rest looked up from reference TRBV18 and TRBJ2-7, is NAGVMQNPRHLVRRRGQEARLRCSPMKGHSHVYWYRQLPEEGLKFMVYLQKENIIDESGMPKERFSAEFPKEGPSILRIQQVVRGDSAAYFCASSPELLKTYEQYFGPGTRLTVT.

This clone was picked up one time. This chain links TRBV27 with TRBJ2-1; 10 bases line up with TRBD2. Germline CDR1 MNHEY, CDR2 SMNVEV (reference sequence). CDR3 length equals 18 residues. V trimming: 5 bases; J trimming: 9 bases; junction bases outside the gene matches: 19. The CDR3 loop is CASSLYPPMEREGCEQFF. In DNA, the CDR3 is TGTGCCAGCAGTCTATACCCTCCGATGGAGCGGGAGGGATGTGAGCAGTTCTTC.

The CDR3 is CATSDGGGAKNIQYF. In nucleotides, the CDR3 is TGTGCCACCAGTGATGGGGGGGGAGCCAAAAACATTCAGTACTTC. V is TRBV24-1 and J is TRBJ2-4; TRBD2 aligns across 7 bases. The germline gives CDR1 KGHDR, CDR2 SFDVKD. There are 15 residues in the CDR3. Trimming took 3 bases from V and 0 from J; bases not matched to a gene: 1.

This chain joins TRBV6-5 and TRBJ1-2; D perhaps matches TRBD1 (5 bases). The germline V gene encodes CDR1 MNHEY and CDR2 SVGAGI. V lost 7 bases, J lost 4 bases, and 13 bases lay in between. This CDR3 has 13 amino acids. CDR3 region: CASTPGRGYGYTF. The CDR3 coding sequence is TGTGCCAGCACCCCAGGGCGAGGCTATGGCTACACCTTC.

The chain combines TRBV7-3 with TRBJ2-5; D not resolved. The CDR3 is 13 amino acids. Germline CDR1 and CDR2: SGHTA and FQGTGA. Trimming left V 5 bases short and J 2 bases short, with 9 bases between. The CDR3 sequence: CASSRADQETQYF. The CDR3 coding sequence is TGTGCCAGCAGCCGTGCAGATCAAGAGACCCAGTACTTC.

The chain joins TRBV28 to TRBJ2-1; 7 bases match TRBD1. The CDR3 sequence is 16 residues long. Germline V gives CDR1 MDHEN, CDR2 SYDVKM. J gave up 3 bases and V 3 bases, and 8 bases lay outside the gene matches. This chain's CDR3 is CASSFRQGYDYNEQFF. The CDR3, as DNA: TGTGCCAGCAGTTTCCGACAGGGATACGACTACAATGAGCAGTTCTTC.

V and J are TRBV28 and TRBJ1-1; D is unresolved. Germline V gives CDR1 MDHEN, CDR2 SYDVKM. There are 15 residues in the CDR3. Trimming pared 3 bases from V and 2 bases from J, leaving 13 bases between. CDR3 amino acids: CASSFNSGVNTEAFF. In nucleotides, the CDR3 is TGTGCCAGCAGTTTTAATTCGGGTGTAAACACTGAAGCTTTCTTT.

V and J are TRBV25-1 and TRBJ1-5; possible D gene TRBD1, 5 bases. The CDR3 totals 13 residues. In germline, CDR1 is MGHDK, CDR2 SYGVNS. V was cut by 4 bases and J by 3 bases, with 7 bases left in between. The CDR3 DNA sequence: TGTGCCAGCAGTGGCAGGGACAATCAGCCCCAGCATTTT. It is translated as CASSGRDNQPQHF. The full variable domain, its missing parts supplied by reference TRBV25-1 and TRBJ1-5, is EADIYQTPRYLVIGTGKKITLECSQTMGHDKMYWYQQDPGMELHLIHYSYGVNSTEKGDLSSESTVSRIRTEHFPLTLESARPSHTSQYLCASSGRDNQPQHFGDGTRLSIL.

The chain combines TRBV19 with TRBJ2-1; the match to TRBD2 covers 8 bases. In germline, CDR1 is LNHDA, CDR2 SQIVND (reference sequence). The CDR3 is made up of 15 amino acids. The J segment lost 3 bases and the V segment lost 3 bases, leaving 4 bases of the junction unmatched. CDR3 in amino acids: CASSMIAGNYNEQFF. CDR3 nucleotide sequence: TGTGCCAGTAGTATGATAGCGGGGAACTACAATGAGCAGTTCTTC.

The chain combines TRBV15 with TRBJ2-1, with 7 bases fitting TRBD2. This CDR3 contains 15 residues. V dropped 3 bases and J dropped 5; count of bases not matched to a gene: 7. Germline V gives CDR1 LNHNV, CDR2 YYDKDF (reference sequence). The CDR3 loop is CATSSPAGINNEQFF. The DNA of the CDR3 is TGTGCCACCAGCAGCCCAGCGGGGATAAACAATGAGCAGTTCTTC.

This sequence joins TRBV6-5 and TRBJ1-3; D perhaps matches TRBD1 (6 bases). Per the germline V gene, CDR1 is MNHEY and CDR2 is SVGAGI. The CDR3 is made up of 14 amino acids. Deletions cut 4 bases from V and 5 bases from J, with 12 bases between. The DNA of the CDR3 is TGTGCCAGCAGTTCCCGGGACATCCGAAACACCATATATTTT. As protein: CASSSRDIRNTIYF.

J is TRBJ2-5 and V is TRBV25-1; TRBD2 matches at 12 bases. The CDR3 is 17 residues long. The J segment lost 2 bases and the V segment lost 3 bases, leaving 7 bases of the junction unmatched. The V gene's germline CDR1 is MGHDK and CDR2 SYGVNS. The CDR3 sequence: CASSDPSGRAGQETQYF. The CDR3 DNA reads as TGTGCCAGCAGTGACCCTAGCGGGAGGGCCGGTCAAGAGACCCAGTACTTC.

V and J are TRBV28 and TRBJ2-7; 16 nucleotides align to TRBD2. Germline trimming cut 6 bases from V and 4 bases from J; bases unmatched to any gene: 12. Germline CDR1 reads MDHEN; CDR2 reads SYDVKM. The CDR3 has 18 residues. In DNA form, the CDR3 reads TGTGCCAGCAGGCGGACCGGGACTAGCGGGAGGGCCGGGTACGAGCAGTACTTC. Amino acids: CASRRTGTSGRAGYEQYF.

This clone was seen a few times. The chain has TRBV7-8 and TRBJ2-7; unclear D gene. The germline gives CDR1 SGHVS, CDR2 FQNEAQ. The CDR3 spans 13 residues. Trimming shortened V by 3 bases and J by 1 base, and 7 bases separated the two germline ends. The CDR3 nucleotides read TGTGCCAGCAGCTTTTCAGTATCCTACGAGCAGTACTTC. This translates into CASSFSVSYEQYF.

The chain uses TRBV28 and TRBJ2-7; TRBD2 agrees at 11 bases. The CDR3 length is 13 residues. V lost 5 bases to trimming and J lost 7 bases; unmatched junction nucleotides: 4. Looked up from germline, CDR1 is MDHEN and CDR2 is SYDVKM. This CDR3 reads CASSRLAGREQYF. CDR3 sequence (DNA): TGTGCCAGCAGTAGACTAGCGGGAAGGGAGCAGTACTTC.

J is TRBJ1-5 and V is TRBV28; no clear D gene. V lost 6 bases and J lost 7, with 16 bases in between. This CDR3 spans 14 amino acids. Germline values: CDR1 MDHEN, CDR2 SYDVKM. This CDR3 reads CASSSSGSGQPQHF. CDR3 coding DNA: TGTGCCAGCAGCTCCTCGGGCTCGGGACAGCCCCAGCATTTT.

This chain connects TRBV2 to TRBJ2-3, with 8 bases fitting TRBD1. This CDR3 region has 13 residues. Germline loops: CDR1 SNHLY, CDR2 FYNNEI. V trimming: 4 bases; J trimming: 8 bases; junction bases outside the gene matches: 5. The CDR3 DNA sequence: TGTGCCAGCAGTGTATGGGGACAGGCTACGCAGTATTTT. This codes for CASSVWGQATQYF.

The CDR3 spells CASSPQQGSPLHF. CDR3 coding DNA: TGTGCCAGCAGTCCGCAACAGGGTTCACCCCTCCACTTT. The rearrangement joins TRBV12-3 or TRBV12-4 to TRBJ1-6; possibly TRBD1 for D (6 bases). This CDR3 contains 13 residues. Trimming removed 5 bases from V and 9 bases from J, with 11 bases in between.

This clone was seen a few times. J is TRBJ2-3 and V is TRBV4-1; 12 nucleotides agree with TRBD2. From germline, CDR1 is MGHRA and CDR2 YSYEKL. Trimming removed 4 bases from V and 0 bases from J; junction bases left unmatched: 5. This CDR3 spans 17 amino acids. CDR3 nucleotides: TGCGCCAGCAGCCGTCGGACTAGCGGGACTAGCACAGATACGCAGTATTTT. It specifies CASSRRTSGTSTDTQYF.